These 13 T cell receptor beta chains share one sample of origin, sequenced in a study of T cells in Graves' hyperthyroidism and ophthalmopathy. Template material for amplifying TCR beta CDR3 regions consisted of RNA transcripts. Carried out on the TCR CDR3, a first-round RT-PCR used the HTBI primer set. MiXCR, run by TCRdb on the multiplex PCR reads, gives a single entry per CDR3 protein. The sample has about 840,000 distinct CDR3 sequences; roughly 40% are singletons. The sample was blood. These receptors were obtained from a man aged 18 to 35 with Graves' hyperthyroidism.

This clonotype was seen a few times. The genes are TRBV4-1 and TRBJ1-1; no firm D call. Germline CDR1 reads MGHRA; CDR2 reads YSYEKL. V gave up 2 bases and J gave up 9 bases, with 13 bases separating them. The CDR3 has 13 amino acids. The CDR3 nucleotides are TGCGCCAGCAGCCAACTGGTTTTCGGAAAAGCTTTCTTT. Protein: CASSQLVFGKAFF.

The count of this clonotype is one. A read error may produce the germline difference seen at one junction end. The genes are TRBV7-9 and TRBJ1-1; possible D gene TRBD1, 5 bases. The germline V gene encodes CDR1 SEHNR and CDR2 FQNEAQ (reference sequence). The CDR3 totals 15 residues. The CDR3 spells CASNLGPWGSTEAFF. The DNA of the CDR3 is TGTGCCAGCAACTTAGGCCCCTGGGGGAGCACTGAGGCTTTCTTT.

The CDR3 DNA reads TGCAGCGTCCCGGGGGACGGACGCTACGAGCAGTACTTC. This sequence encodes CSVPGDGRYEQYF. The chain combines TRBV29-1 with TRBJ2-7, with D possibly matching TRBD2 (6 bases). The CDR3 covers 13 residues. Trimming took 6 bases from V and 3 from J, leaving 15 bases between them. CDR1 SQVTM and CDR2 ANQGSEA come from the germline V gene.

The rearrangement uses TRBV29-1 and TRBJ2-5, with 10 nucleotides matching TRBD2. Trimming removed 7 bases from V and 4 bases from J; junction bases left unmatched: 15. Germline-derived CDR1 and CDR2 are SQVTM and ANQGSEA. This CDR3 has 16 amino acids. The CDR3 is CSATSGRGEIVETQYF. The CDR3 coding sequence is TGCAGCGCGACCAGCGGGAGGGGGGAGATCGTAGAGACCCAGTACTTC. The full variable domain, with the rest looked up from reference TRBV29-1 and TRBJ2-5, is SAVISQKPSRDICQRGTSLTIQCQVDSQVTMMFWYRQQPGQSLTLIATANQGSEATYESGFVIDKFPISRPNLTFSTLTVSNMSPEDSSIYLCSATSGRGEIVETQYFGPGTRLLVL.

Of note for this clonotype: This sequence may be a read error, since a much larger clone differs from it by one base. The J gene is TRBJ2-7, the V gene TRBV20-1; D is possibly TRBD2 (6 bases). The CDR3 loop spans 13 amino acids. Germline values: CDR1 DFQATT, CDR2 SNEGSKA (reference sequence). CDR3 bases: TGCAGTGCTGCCTCTAGCGCCGCCTACGAGCAGCACTTC. This sequence encodes CSAASSAAYEQHF.

The J gene is TRBJ2-7, the V gene TRBV7-9, with 13 bases fitting TRBD2. Germline-derived CDR1 and CDR2 are SEHNR and FQNEAQ (reference sequence). The CDR3 is 17 amino acids. The V gene end was trimmed by 5 bases and the J gene end by 3 bases; junction bases not matched to a gene: 10. CDR3 bases: TGTGCCAGCAGCCTCCGGACTAGCGGGAGCCTTTTCTACGAGCAGTACTTC. The encoded protein is CASSLRTSGSLFYEQYF.

The V call is TRBV7-3, the J call TRBJ2-7; no clear D. V lost 5 bases and J 6 bases, leaving 14 bases between the germline ends. The germline CDR1 and CDR2 sequences are SGHTA and FQGTGA. The CDR3 runs to 13 residues. Written as DNA, the CDR3 is TGTGCCAGCAGCGGCGGCCCTGGGGTCGAGCAGTACTTC. Translation gives CASSGGPGVEQYF.

There are many counts of this clonotype. The chain uses TRBV29-1 and TRBJ2-7; 7 bases map to TRBD2. This CDR3 is 11 amino acids long. Germline CDR1 SQVTM, CDR2 ANQGSEA. After removal of 5 bases from V and 5 bases from J, the junction contained 3 bases not matched to a gene. CDR3 region: CSVQGGHEQYF. The DNA for the CDR3 is TGCAGCGTTCAGGGAGGGCACGAGCAGTACTTC.

To note about this clonotype: Compared with germline, one end of the junction differs, possibly owing to a read error. The CDR3 DNA reads TGCGCCAGCAGCCAAGATCTATATCCCCTGCACCATTCACCCCTCCACTTT. It encodes CASSQDLYPLHHSPLHF. V is TRBV7-9 and J is TRBJ1-6; no reliable D call. Germline CDR1 and CDR2: SEHNR and FQNEAQ (reference sequence). This CDR3 comprises 17 residues.

With regard to this clonotype: This may stem from a read error, because a much larger clone lies one nucleotide away. This sequence joins TRBV20-1 and TRBJ1-1, with TRBD1 as a possible D gene (5 bases). Trimming removed 4 bases at V and 3 bases at J, with 9 bases between. CDR1 DFQATT and CDR2 SNEGSKA come from the germline V gene (reference sequence). The CDR3 is 12 residues long. The DNA for the CDR3 is TGCAGTGCTATGACAGTGGACACTGAAGCTTTCTTT. Translating gives CSAMTVDTEAFF.

The table lists this clonotype with a few counts. The rearrangement uses TRBV6-5 and TRBJ2-7; unclear D gene. The germline V gene encodes CDR1 MNHEY and CDR2 SVGAGI. The CDR3 runs 13 residues. The DNA of the CDR3 is TGTGCATACGGACCGACCTCGGCCTACGAGCAGTACTTC. This encodes CAYGPTSAYEQYF.

About this clonotype: The final CDR3 position lacks the conserved phenylalanine or tryptophan, pointing to a likely read error. This chain connects TRBV2 to TRBJ1-6; possibly TRBD1 for D (5 bases). Germline values: CDR1 SNHLY, CDR2 FYNNEI. Trimming left V 6 bases short and J 2 bases short, with 8 bases between. The CDR3 runs 14 residues. CDR3 region: CASSSTAYNSPLHV. The CDR3 DNA sequence: TGTGCCAGCAGCTCGACAGCCTATAATTCACCCCTCCACGTT.

This clonotype was seen ten or more times. This chain joins TRBV7-2 and TRBJ2-5, with unresolved D. CDR3 size: 13 residues. Germline assignment: CDR1 SGHTA and CDR2 FQGNSA. Trimming removed 4 bases at V and 5 bases at J, with 11 bases between. The CDR3 here is CASSSYTQETQYF. The DNA of the CDR3 is TGTGCCAGCAGCTCCTACACACAGGAGACCCAGTACTTC.